These T cell receptor beta chains were read from a single sample in a study of blood T cell repertoires in COVID-19. Sequencing was performed with immunoSEQ multiplex PCR; in TCRdb, only in-frame clones are kept and a portion is missing. The sample carries under 45,000 clones, 90% to 95% recorded once. Sequenced: peripheral blood. The receptor source for this set is a man aged 60 to 69 with active or convalescent COVID-19. CDR3s include the opening cysteine and the closing phenylalanine or tryptophan. Fields, in order: J gene, V gene, clone size, D gene, CDR3 DNA, CDR3 protein. D genes are given only for firm matches. Not every row has a clone size; where given, it reads once, few, many or a size class.

>TRBJ2-7|TRBV2|once|TRBD2
TGTGCCAGCAGTGGCGGGAGGGCGCCTTACGAGCAGTACTTC
CASSGGRAPYEQYF
>TRBJ2-5|TRBV5-1|once|-
TGCGCCAGCAGCTTGGCCAGACGGGGACAAGAGACCCAGTACTTC
CASSLARRGQETQYF
>TRBJ1-2|TRBV20-1|-|TRBD1
TGCAGTGCTAGTCAACAGGGGGCGCAGTATGGCTACACCTTC
CSASQQGAQYGYTF
>TRBJ2-7|TRBV7-8|-|-
TGTGCCAGCAGCTTAGGTACGGGAGCGCGCTACGAGCAGTACTTC
CASSLGTGARYEQYF
>TRBJ2-3|TRBV5-1|-|TRBD1
TGCGCCAGCAGCTTGTCCGGACAGGAAACAGATACGCAGTATTTT
CASSLSGQETDTQYF
>TRBJ2-2|TRBV18|-|TRBD2
TGTGCCAGCTCACCTTCCAGCGGGGGCGGCGCCGGGGAGCTGTTTTTT
CASSPSSGGGAGELFF
>TRBJ2-5|TRBV30|-|TRBD1
TGTGCCTGGGGACCCGGACAGGGGATTAAGACCCAGTACTTC
CAWGPGQGIKTQYF
>TRBJ2-1|TRBV27|once|TRBD2
TGTGCCAGCAGTAGGGGACTAGCGCCCGACAATGAGCAGTTCTTC
CASSRGLAPDNEQFF
>TRBJ2-5|TRBV2|-|TRBD1
TGTGCCAGCACTGGTCCGGGACAGCAAGAGACCCAGTACTTC
CASTGPGQQETQYF
>TRBJ2-1|TRBV7-2|-|-
TGTGCCAGCAGCCTCAGCCCCTCTAGCGCACGGAACAATGAGCAGTTCTTC
CASSLSPSSARNNEQFF
>TRBJ1-1|TRBV18|-|-
TGTGCCAGCTCACTGCTACAGGGAAGCGGAACTGAAGCTTTCTTT
CASSLLQGSGTEAFF
>TRBJ1-1|TRBV21-1|-|-
TGTGCCAGCAGCAGAGGACGGGAAGACACTGAAGCTTTCTTT
CASSRGREDTEAFF